This is a list of T cell receptor beta chains from one sample in a study of blood T cell repertoires in COVID-19. Only in-frame clones appear in the TCRdb table, and some are missing; sequencing was by immunoSEQ multiplex PCR. The sample yields about 260,000 clones, more than 85% seen once. Sequenced sample: peripheral blood. These receptors all come from a young adult with COVID-19, enrolled during active disease. CDR3s include the opening cysteine and the closing phenylalanine or tryptophan. D genes are given only for firm matches. Part of the rows lack a size; the others show once, few, many or a class for expanded clones.

TRBJ2-7 | . | 16 | TRBV6-1 | TRBD2 | CASSERPLAETYEQYF | TGTGCCAGCAGTGAACGGCCGCTAGCGGAAACCTACGAGCAGTACTTC
TRBJ2-1 | . | 16 | TRBV5-8 | TRBD2 | CASRSNKREETNEQFF | TGTGCCAGCAGGTCGAATAAGCGGGAGGAGACCAATGAGCAGTTCTTC
TRBJ2-7 | . | 15 | TRBV6-1 | . | CASSEETGGGYEQYF | TGTGCCAGCAGTGAGGAAACAGGGGGGGGATACGAGCAGTACTTC
TRBJ2-1 | . | 14 | TRBV19 | . | CASTNQLGYNEQFF | TGTGCCAGTACAAATCAACTAGGATACAATGAGCAGTTCTTC
TRBJ1-4 | . | 15 | TRBV11-2 | . | CASSVQRSANEKLFF | TGTGCCAGCAGCGTACAGCGGAGCGCTAATGAAAAACTGTTTTTT
TRBJ2-7 | . | 14 | TRBV9 | . | CASSPGQGTYEQYF | TGTGCCAGTTCCCCTGGCCAGGGAACTTACGAGCAGTACTTC
TRBJ2-7 | . | 15 | TRBV6-7 | TRBD1 | CASSYRGTGSYEQYF | TGTGCCAGCAGTTACCGTGGGACAGGGTCCTACGAGCAGTACTTC
TRBJ2-3 | . | 15 | TRBV7-3 | TRBD2 | CASSLGAGGTDTQYF | TGTGCCAGCAGCTTAGGAGCGGGAGGGACAGATACGCAGTATTTT
TRBJ1-1 | few | 13 | TRBV29-1 | TRBD1 | CSVARTGYTEAFF | TGCAGCGTGGCCCGGACAGGTTACACTGAAGCTTTCTTT
TRBJ1-4 | . | 16 | TRBV18 | . | CASSPKDRETNEKLFF | TGTGCCAGCTCACCGAAGGACCGGGAGACTAATGAAAAACTGTTTTTT
TRBJ2-7 | . | 12 | TRBV6-5 | TRBD1 | CASTDRGWEQYF | TGTGCCAGCACCGACAGGGGGTGGGAGCAGTACTTC
TRBJ2-1 | . | 16 | TRBV11-2 | . | CASSLASPSSYNEQFF | TGTGCCAGCAGCTTAGCTTCGCCGAGCTCCTACAATGAGCAGTTCTTC